A single count supports the clone carrying this T cell receptor (beta chain). The data originate from a study of blood T cell repertoires in COVID-19. Germline V gene lookup returns CDR1 LNHDA and CDR2 SQIVND (reference sequence). This CDR3 region has 12 residues. Trimming cost V 9 bases and J 3 bases, with 11 bases left between them. Seattle's enrolled individuals joined amid active infection and were then monitored longitudinally. TCRdb's copy holds only in-frame clones and misses some; the assay was immunoSEQ multiplex PCR. This sample yields 200,000 to 250,000 clones, of which 75% to 85% are seen a single time; around 8% belongs to the top ten.

Sequencing was done on a sample of peripheral blood. J is TRBJ1-1 and V is TRBV19; maybe TRBD1 (6 bases). The TCR comes from an elderly woman with COVID-19, enrolled during active disease. CDR3 in DNA: TGTGCCAGCCGGGACACTGACACTGAAGCTTTCTTT. This encodes CASRDTDTEAFF.